This is a list of T cell receptor beta chains from one sample in a study of T cells in narcolepsy. Measured with immunoSEQ multiplex PCR; TCRdb has only the in-frame clones, and not every one. The data contain around 30,000 clones, 81% of them singletons. The sequenced sample was memory (CD45RA-) CD4+ T cells from blood. These receptors all stem from a human donor in good health. The CDR3 runs from the conserved cysteine through the conserved F or W. The D gene is left open where the match is weak. For some rows the clone size is stated as once, few or many, or as a class when expanded; others skip it.

TRBV19	few	NA	TRBJ1-3	TGTGCCAGTAGGCACAGGGACCGAAACACCATATATTTT	CASRHRDRNTIYF
TRBV12-2	NA	NA	TRBJ1-4	TGTGCAAGTCGCTTACACAAGACTGGAACTAATGAAAAACTGTTTTTT	CASRLHKTGTNEKLFF
TRBV11-3	NA	NA	TRBJ2-6	TGTGCCAGCAGCTTGGGAACTGGGGCCAACGTCCTGACTTTC	CASSLGTGANVLTF
TRBV19	NA	NA	TRBJ1-5	TGTGCCAGTAGTTCGTATCCGGGGCAGCCCCAGCATTTT	CASSSYPGQPQHF
TRBV4-2	NA	NA	TRBJ1-2	TGTGCCAGCAGCCAAGATATCGGCCCTGCGGACTATGGCTACACCTTC	CASSQDIGPADYGYTF
TRBV9	once	TRBD1	TRBJ1-2	TGTGCCAGCAGCGTAGGGGGAGGGACAGGGAACTATGGCTACACCTTC	CASSVGGGTGNYGYTF
TRBV7-9	few	TRBD1	TRBJ2-6	TGTGCCAGCAGCTTAACAGGGGCTGGGGCCAACGTCCTGACTTTC	CASSLTGAGANVLTF
TRBV5-1	NA	TRBD2	TRBJ2-1	TGCGCCAGCAGCTTGGGACCGACTAGCGGGAACAGAAATGAGCAGTTCTTC	CASSLGPTSGNRNEQFF
TRBV9	NA	NA	TRBJ1-4	TGTGCCAGCAGCGCTAGCGGGGACGAAAAACTGTTTTTT	CASSASGDEKLFF
TRBV11-2	once	TRBD1	TRBJ1-4	TGTGCCAGCAGCTTAGCAGGGACAGGGTATGAAAAACTGTTTTTT	CASSLAGTGYEKLFF
TRBV7-9	NA	TRBD1	TRBJ2-7	TGTGCCAGCAGCTTAGTTTTAGGGACAGGGGGCAAGCAGTACTTC	CASSLVLGTGGKQYF
TRBV6-5	NA	TRBD2	TRBJ2-2	TGTGCCAGCAAACTAGCGGCACCCACCGGGGAGCTGTTTTTT	CASKLAAPTGELFF
TRBV6-1	NA	NA	TRBJ2-7	TGTGCCAGCATTGATACAGGAGAGCAGTACTTC	CASIDTGEQYF
TRBV6-1	NA	NA	TRBJ2-3	TGTGCCAGCAGTGAAGCGGACCCAACTCCTAGCACAGATACGCAGTATTTT	CASSEADPTPSTDTQYF
TRBV6-1	NA	TRBD1	TRBJ2-1	TGTGCCAGCAGTGAAAATGAACAGGGGTACAATGAGCAGTTCTTC	CASSENEQGYNEQFF
TRBV4-2	few	NA	TRBJ2-6	TGTGCCAGCAGCCGAACTAGTACCTCTGGGGCCAACGTCCTGACTTTC	CASSRTSTSGANVLTF
TRBV6-5	NA	NA	TRBJ1-1	TGTGCCAGCAGTTATCTAGACACTGAAGCTTTCTTT	CASSYLDTEAFF
TRBV2	NA	NA	TRBJ1-2	TGTGCCAGCAGCCAAGGACCGGGAGGCTACACCTTC	CASSQGPGGYTF
TRBV11-2	few	NA	TRBJ1-6	TGTGCCAGCAGCCCGCCCGAGGACAGTCGGGTTTCACCCCTCCACTTT	CASSPPEDSRVSPLHF
TRBV28	NA	TRBD1	TRBJ1-5	TGTGCCAGCAGTTCTCGGACAGGGAATTGGGAGCCCCAGCATTTT	CASSSRTGNWEPQHF
TRBV18	few	TRBD1	TRBJ1-6	TGTGCCAGCTCACCTAGGGGCGGGACAGAGACAAATTCACCCCTCCACTTT	CASSPRGGTETNSPLHF
TRBV19	NA	TRBD2	TRBJ2-4	TGTGCCAGTAGTAAAGCGGGAGGGTTAGCCAAAAACATTCAGTACTTC	CASSKAGGLAKNIQYF
TRBV4-2	NA	TRBD2	TRBJ2-7	TGTGCCAGCAGCCAAGAGGCGGGGGTCCCCTACGAGCAGTACTTC	CASSQEAGVPYEQYF
TRBV30	NA	TRBD2	TRBJ2-3	TGTGCCTGGAGTCTTAGCGGGGGGCTAGCAGATACGCAGTATTTT	CAWSLSGGLADTQYF